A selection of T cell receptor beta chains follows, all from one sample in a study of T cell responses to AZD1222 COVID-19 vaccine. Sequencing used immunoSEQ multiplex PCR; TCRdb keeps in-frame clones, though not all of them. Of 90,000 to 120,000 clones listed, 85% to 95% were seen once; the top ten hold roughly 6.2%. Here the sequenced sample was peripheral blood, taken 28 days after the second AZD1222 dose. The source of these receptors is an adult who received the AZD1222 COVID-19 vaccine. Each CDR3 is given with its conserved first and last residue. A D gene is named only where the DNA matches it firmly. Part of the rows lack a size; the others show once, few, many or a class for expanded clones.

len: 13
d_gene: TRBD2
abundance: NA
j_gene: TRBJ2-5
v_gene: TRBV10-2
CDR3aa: CASAGLAKETQYF
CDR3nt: TGCGCCAGCGCGGGACTAGCCAAAGAGACCCAGTACTTC

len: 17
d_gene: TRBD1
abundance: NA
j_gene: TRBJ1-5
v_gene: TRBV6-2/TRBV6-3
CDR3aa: CASSTVDRGGGNQPQHF
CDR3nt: TGTGCCAGCAGTACCGTCGACAGGGGGGGAGGCAATCAGCCCCAGCATTTT

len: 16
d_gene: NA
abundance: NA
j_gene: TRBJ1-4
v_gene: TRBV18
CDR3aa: CASSQRGGPDDEKLFF
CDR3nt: TGTGCCAGCTCACAACGGGGAGGGCCTGATGATGAAAAACTGTTTTTT

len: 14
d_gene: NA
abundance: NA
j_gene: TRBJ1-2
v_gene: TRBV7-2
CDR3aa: CASSPERSNYGYTF
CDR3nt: TGTGCCAGCAGCCCTGAACGGTCTAACTATGGCTACACCTTC

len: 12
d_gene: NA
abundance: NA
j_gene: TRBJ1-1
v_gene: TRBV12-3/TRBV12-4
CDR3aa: CASSPDSLEAFF
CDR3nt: TGTGCCAGCAGTCCGGACAGCCTTGAAGCTTTCTTT

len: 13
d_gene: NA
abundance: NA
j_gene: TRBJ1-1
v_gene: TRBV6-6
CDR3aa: CASSYNRETEAFF
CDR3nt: TGTGCCAGCAGTTACAATAGGGAGACTGAAGCTTTCTTT

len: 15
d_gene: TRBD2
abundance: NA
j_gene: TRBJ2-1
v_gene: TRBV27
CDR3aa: CASSRSGGWYNEQFF
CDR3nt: TGTGCCAGCAGTAGAAGCGGGGGCTGGTACAATGAGCAGTTCTTC

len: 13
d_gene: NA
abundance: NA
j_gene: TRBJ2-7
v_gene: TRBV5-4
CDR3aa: CASSPLGAYEQYF
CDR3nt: TGTGCCAGCAGCCCTTTGGGAGCCTACGAGCAGTACTTC

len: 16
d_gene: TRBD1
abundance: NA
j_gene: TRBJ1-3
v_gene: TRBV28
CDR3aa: CASSLTLQGSGNTIYF
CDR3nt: TGTGCCAGCAGTCTCACCTTACAGGGGTCTGGAAACACCATATATTTT

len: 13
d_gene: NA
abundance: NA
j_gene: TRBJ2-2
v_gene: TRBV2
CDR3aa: CASAGVVGGELFF
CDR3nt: TGTGCCAGCGCGGGTGTAGTTGGCGGGGAGCTGTTTTTT

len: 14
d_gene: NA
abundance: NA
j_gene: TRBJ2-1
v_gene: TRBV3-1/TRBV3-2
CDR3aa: CASSQGKPYNEQFF
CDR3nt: TGTGCCAGCAGCCAAGGGAAACCCTACAATGAGCAGTTCTTC

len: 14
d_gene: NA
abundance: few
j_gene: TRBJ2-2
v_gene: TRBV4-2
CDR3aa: CASSQSILGGELFF
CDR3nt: TGTGCCAGCAGCCAATCCATCCTGGGCGGGGAGCTGTTTTTT

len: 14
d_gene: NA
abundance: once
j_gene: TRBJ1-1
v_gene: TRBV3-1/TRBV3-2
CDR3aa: CASSPRGVITEAFF
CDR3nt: TGTGCCAGCAGCCCGCGTGGAGTGATCACTGAAGCTTTCTTT

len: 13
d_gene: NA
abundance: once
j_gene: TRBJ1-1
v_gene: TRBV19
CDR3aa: CASSMLENTEAFF
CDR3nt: TGTGCCAGTAGTATGCTGGAGAACACTGAAGCTTTCTTT

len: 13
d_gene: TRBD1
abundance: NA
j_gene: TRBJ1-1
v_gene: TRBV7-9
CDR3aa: CASNRGWNTEAFF
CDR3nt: TGTGCCAGCAACAGGGGGTGGAACACTGAAGCTTTCTTT

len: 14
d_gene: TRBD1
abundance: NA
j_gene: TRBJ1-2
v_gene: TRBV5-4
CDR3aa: CASSLPRGLSGYTF
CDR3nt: TGTGCCAGCAGCTTGCCCAGGGGGTTAAGTGGCTACACCTTC

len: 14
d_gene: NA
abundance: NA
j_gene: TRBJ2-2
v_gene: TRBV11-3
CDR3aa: CASSSPRGTGELFF
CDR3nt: TGTGCCAGCAGCTCCCCGAGGGGGACCGGGGAGCTGTTTTTT

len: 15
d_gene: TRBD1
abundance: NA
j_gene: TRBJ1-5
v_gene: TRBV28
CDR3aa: CASSSRQGRGQPQHF
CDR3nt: TGTGCCAGCAGTTCCAGACAGGGGAGAGGGCAGCCCCAGCATTTT

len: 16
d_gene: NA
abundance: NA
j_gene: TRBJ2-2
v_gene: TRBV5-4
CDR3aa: CASSSWGSREAGELFF
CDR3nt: TGTGCCAGCAGCTCTTGGGGGAGCAGGGAGGCCGGGGAGCTGTTTTTT

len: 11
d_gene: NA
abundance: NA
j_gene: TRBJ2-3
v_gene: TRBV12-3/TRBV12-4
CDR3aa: CASSSTDTQYF
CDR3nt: TGTGCCAGCAGCTCCACAGATACGCAGTATTTT

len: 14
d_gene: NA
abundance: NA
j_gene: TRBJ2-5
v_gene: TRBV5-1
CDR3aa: CASSLVGRGETQYF
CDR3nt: TGCGCCAGCAGCTTGGTTGGCAGGGGAGAGACCCAGTACTTC

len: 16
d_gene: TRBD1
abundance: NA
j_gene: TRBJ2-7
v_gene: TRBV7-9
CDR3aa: CASSYPDRVGSYEQYF
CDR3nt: TGTGCCAGCAGCTACCCCGACAGGGTAGGCTCCTACGAGCAGTACTTC

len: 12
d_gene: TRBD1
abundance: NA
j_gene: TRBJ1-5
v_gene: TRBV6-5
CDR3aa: CASSSGGGPQHF
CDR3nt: TGTGCCAGCAGCTCAGGGGGGGGGCCCCAGCATTTT

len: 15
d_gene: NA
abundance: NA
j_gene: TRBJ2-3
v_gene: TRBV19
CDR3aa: CASTRAPEGTDTQYF
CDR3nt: TGTGCCAGTACACGGGCCCCGGAGGGCACAGATACGCAGTATTTT

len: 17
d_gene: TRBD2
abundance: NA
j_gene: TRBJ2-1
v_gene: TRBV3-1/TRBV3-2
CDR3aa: CASSQVSGGASYNEQFF
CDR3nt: TGTGCCAGCAGCCAAGTGAGCGGGGGGGCGTCCTACAATGAGCAGTTCTTC

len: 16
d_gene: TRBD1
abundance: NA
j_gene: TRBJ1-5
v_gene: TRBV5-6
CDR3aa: CASSLGWTGINQPQHF
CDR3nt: TGTGCCAGCAGCTTGGGATGGACAGGAATCAATCAGCCCCAGCATTTT

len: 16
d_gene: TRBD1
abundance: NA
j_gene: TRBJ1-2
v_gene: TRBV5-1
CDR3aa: CASSPTGVSGGYGYTF
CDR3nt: TGCGCCAGCAGCCCGACAGGGGTCTCCGGTGGCTATGGCTACACCTTC

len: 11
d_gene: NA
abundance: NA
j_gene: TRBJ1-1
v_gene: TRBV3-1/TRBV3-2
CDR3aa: CASSVGPEAFF
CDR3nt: TGTGCCAGCAGCGTGGGTCCTGAAGCTTTCTTT

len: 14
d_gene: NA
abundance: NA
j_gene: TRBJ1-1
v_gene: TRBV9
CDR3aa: CASSSGTRGKEAFF
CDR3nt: TGTGCCAGCAGCTCCGGGACCAGGGGAAAGGAAGCTTTCTTT

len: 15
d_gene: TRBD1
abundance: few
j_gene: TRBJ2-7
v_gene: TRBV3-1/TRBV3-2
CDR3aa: CASSQGTGGPYEQYF
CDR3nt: TGTGCCAGCAGCCAAGGGACAGGGGGCCCCTACGAGCAGTACTTC

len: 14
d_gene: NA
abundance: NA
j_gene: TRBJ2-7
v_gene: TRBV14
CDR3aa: CASSQARGGYEQYF
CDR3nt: TGTGCCAGCAGCCAAGCGAGGGGTGGGTACGAGCAGTACTTC

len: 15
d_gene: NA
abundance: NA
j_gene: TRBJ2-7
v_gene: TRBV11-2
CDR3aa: CASSLVRGRSYEQYF
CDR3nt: TGTGCCAGCAGCTTAGTCCGGGGAAGATCCTACGAGCAGTACTTC

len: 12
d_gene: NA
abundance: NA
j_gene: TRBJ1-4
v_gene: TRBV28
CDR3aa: CASSTTGEKLFF
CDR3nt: TGTGCCAGCAGCACCACAGGGGAAAAACTGTTTTTT

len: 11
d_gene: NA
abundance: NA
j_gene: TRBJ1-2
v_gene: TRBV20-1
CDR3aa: CSARVPYGYTF
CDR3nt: TGCAGTGCTAGAGTTCCCTATGGCTACACCTTC

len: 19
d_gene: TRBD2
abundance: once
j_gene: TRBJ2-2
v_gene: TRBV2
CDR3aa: CASSGRLAGGPKGTGELFF
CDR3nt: TGTGCCAGTAGTGGGCGCCTAGCGGGAGGGCCCAAGGGCACCGGGGAGCTGTTTTTT

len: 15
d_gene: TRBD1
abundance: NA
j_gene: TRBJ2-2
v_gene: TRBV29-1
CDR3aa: CSAHAGQGASGELFF
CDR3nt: TGCAGCGCCCACGCGGGACAGGGGGCGAGCGGGGAGCTGTTTTTT

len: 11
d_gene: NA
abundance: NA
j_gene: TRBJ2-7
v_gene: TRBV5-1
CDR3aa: CASSHGTEQYF
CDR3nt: TGCGCCAGCAGCCACGGGACCGAGCAGTACTTC

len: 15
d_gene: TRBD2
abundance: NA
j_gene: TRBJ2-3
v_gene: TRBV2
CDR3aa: CASSLAGGSTDTQYF
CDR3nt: TGTGCCAGCAGCCTAGCGGGAGGGTCCACAGATACGCAGTATTTT

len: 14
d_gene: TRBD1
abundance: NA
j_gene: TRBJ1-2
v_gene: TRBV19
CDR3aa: CASSIKQGADGYTF
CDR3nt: TGTGCCAGTAGTATTAAGCAGGGGGCGGATGGCTACACCTTC

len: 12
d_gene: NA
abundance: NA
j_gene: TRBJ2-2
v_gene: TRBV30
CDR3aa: CAWSGNTGELFF
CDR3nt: TGTGCCTGGAGTGGCAACACCGGGGAGCTGTTTTTT

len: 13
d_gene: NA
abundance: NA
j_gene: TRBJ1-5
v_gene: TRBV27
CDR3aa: CASSSGTPVPQHF
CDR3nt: TGTGCCAGCAGTTCCGGGACACCCGTTCCCCAGCATTTT

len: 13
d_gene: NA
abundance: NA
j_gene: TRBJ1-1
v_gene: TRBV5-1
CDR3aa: CASSSRWNTEAFF
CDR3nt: TGCGCCAGCAGCTCCCGATGGAACACTGAAGCTTTCTTT

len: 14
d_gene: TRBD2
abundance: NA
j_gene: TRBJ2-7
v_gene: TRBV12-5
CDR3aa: CASGLLASGNEQYF
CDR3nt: TGTGCTAGTGGTTTGTTAGCTAGCGGGAACGAGCAGTACTTC

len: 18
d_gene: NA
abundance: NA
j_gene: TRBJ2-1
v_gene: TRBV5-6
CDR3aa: CASSRSHLRGGSYNEQFF
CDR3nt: TGTGCCAGCAGTCGATCCCACTTGAGGGGGGGCTCCTACAATGAGCAGTTCTTC

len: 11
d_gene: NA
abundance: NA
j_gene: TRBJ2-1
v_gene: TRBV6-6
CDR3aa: CATFKGNEQFF
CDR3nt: TGTGCCACCTTTAAGGGTAATGAGCAGTTCTTC